The 28 T cell receptor beta chains listed next were all sequenced from one sample in a study of cytomegalovirus exposure and HLA in healthy donors. With 60 Vbeta and 13 Jbeta primers, the PCR was carried out. Method: immunoSEQ multiplex PCR; TCRdb's copy keeps in-frame clones and lacks some. Of approximately 200,000 clones in the sample, about 80% were seen once. Sequencing input: PBMCs. These receptors were obtained from a girl between 5 and 17 years old in good health and CMV-seronegative.

The J gene is TRBJ2-3, the V gene TRBV18; weak D call: TRBD1 (8 bases). Trimming stripped 6 bases from V and 4 bases from J, with 17 bases between. Germline CDR1 and CDR2: KGHSH and LQKENI. CDR3 length: 15 residues. CDR3 amino acids: CASSREGTGPDTQYF. CDR3 nucleotides: TGTGCCAGCTCGAGGGAGGGGACAGGCCCAGATACGCAGTATTTT.

The rearrangement links TRBV2 to TRBJ1-1, with 9 bases that match TRBD1. This CDR3 is built from 17 residues. J lost 1 base, V lost 0 bases, and 6 bases had no gene match. The germline CDR1 and CDR2 sequences are SNHLY and FYNNEI. This chain's CDR3 is CASSEAFGTGKNTEAFF. CDR3 DNA: TGTGCCAGCAGTGAAGCGTTCGGGACAGGGAAGAACACTGAAGCTTTCTTT.

The chain carries TRBV27 and TRBJ1-2; no clear D. V dropped 3 bases and J dropped 2 bases, with 10 bases sitting between them. This CDR3 region has 14 residues. Germline loops: CDR1 MNHEY, CDR2 SMNVEV (reference sequence). As DNA, the CDR3 is TGTGCCAGCAGTTTCGTGTCGGGGAACTATGGCTACACCTTC. This codes for CASSFVSGNYGYTF.

The CDR3 DNA reads TGTGCCAGTAGTCTCCTGGGCAGGCCCGAACCTGATACGCAGTATTTT. Protein: CASSLLGRPEPDTQYF. J is TRBJ2-3 and V is TRBV19; D is unclear. Between the trimmed V and J ends, which lost 5 bases and 6 bases, there was a span of 21 bases. The germline V gene has CDR1 LNHDA and CDR2 SQIVND (reference sequence). The CDR3 is 16 residues long.

This clone appeared once. The chain is built from TRBV28 and TRBJ2-5, with TRBD2 matching 12 bases. The J call is in doubt because the DNA end fits TRBJ2-7 better. CDR1 MDHEN and CDR2 SYDVKM come from the germline V gene. The CDR3 length is 16 residues. CDR3 coding DNA: TGTGCCAGCAGACTCGCGTCTAGCGGGAGGGCCTACGAGCAGTACTTC. This gives the protein CASRLASSGRAYEQYF.

The genes are TRBV6-1 and TRBJ1-2; D is uncertain. Trimming removed 0 bases at V and 8 bases at J, with 13 bases between. The CDR3 has 14 amino acids. Germline V gene data show CDR1 as MNHNS and CDR2 as SASEGT. The CDR3 DNA reads as TGTGCCAGCAGTGAAGCCTCGGGTCGGGGAGGCTACACCTTC. Protein sequence: CASSEASGRGGYTF.

V and J are TRBV30 and TRBJ2-5; 12 bases map to TRBD2. CDR3 length: 14 amino acids. Germline trimming cut 5 bases from V and 4 bases from J; bases unmatched to any gene: 5. Per the germline V gene, CDR1 is GTSNPN and CDR2 is SVGIG (reference sequence). This CDR3 reads CAWGPGLAGETQYF. CDR3 DNA sequence: TGTGCCTGGGGACCGGGACTAGCGGGAGAGACCCAGTACTTC.

The rearrangement joins TRBV7-9 to TRBJ1-1; D gene ambiguous. The germline V and J ends were trimmed by 5 bases and 0 bases, with 13 bases remaining between them. Germline assignment: CDR1 SEHNR and CDR2 FQNEAQ (reference sequence). The CDR3 is 15 amino acids. DNA of the CDR3: TGTGCCAGCAGCCTTGCGAAGAGCCTGAACACTGAAGCTTTCTTT. It yields the protein CASSLAKSLNTEAFF.

V usage is TRBV19 and J usage is TRBJ2-7; a weak D match, TRBD1 (5 bases). In germline, CDR1 is LNHDA, CDR2 SQIVND (reference sequence). The CDR3 length is 15 residues. Trimming removed 0 bases at V and 2 bases at J, with 11 bases between. The chain's CDR3 is CASSIDGQGAYEQYF. CDR3 DNA: TGTGCCAGTAGTATAGACGGACAAGGAGCCTACGAGCAGTACTTC.

The chain carries TRBV5-6 and TRBJ1-6; TRBD1 might be the D (5 bases). Germline lookup yields CDR1 SGHDT and CDR2 YYEEEE. The CDR3 sequence is 17 residues long. The germline V and J ends were trimmed by 3 bases and 12 bases, with 25 bases remaining between them. The CDR3 is CASSSNLQGLQFLPLHF. The CDR3 DNA sequence: TGTGCCAGCAGCTCGAACCTGCAGGGTCTCCAGTTCTTACCCCTCCACTTT.

This chain joins TRBV29-1 and TRBJ2-5, with 10 nucleotides matching TRBD1. Germline CDR1 is SQVTM and CDR2 is ANQGSEA. Trimming at V came to 4 bases and at J to 11 bases, leaving 10 bases not matched to a gene. The CDR3 totals 13 residues. Here the CDR3 reads CSVVRQGAREQYF. CDR3 coding DNA: TGCAGCGTTGTGCGACAGGGGGCGCGAGAGCAGTACTTC.

This chain uses TRBV30 with TRBJ2-3, with 8 bases fitting TRBD2. V lost 2 bases, J lost 3 bases, and 7 bases stayed unmatched. The CDR3 extends over 15 amino acids. CDR1 and CDR2 (germline): GTSNPN, SVGIG (reference sequence). The CDR3 loop is CAWSQASGRTDTQYF. The CDR3 region has the DNA TGTGCCTGGAGTCAGGCTAGCGGGCGTACAGATACGCAGTATTTT.

This sequence joins TRBV29-1 and TRBJ2-2; 8 positions match TRBD2. From germline, CDR1 is SQVTM and CDR2 ANQGSEA. CDR3 length: 14 residues. Trimming cost V 8 bases and J 2 bases; bases outside gene matches: 7. The CDR3 loop is CSTRAGVNTGELFF. The DNA of the CDR3 is TGCAGCACTAGAGCGGGAGTAAACACCGGGGAGCTGTTTTTT.

V usage is TRBV7-8 and J usage is TRBJ1-3, with D tentatively TRBD1 (5 bases). Deletions cut 1 base from V and 4 bases from J, with 11 bases between. The CDR3 runs to 15 residues. CDR1 and CDR2 from the germline V gene are SGHVS and FQNEAQ. In DNA, the CDR3 is TGTGCCAGCAGCTTAGGGGAGGGACCAGGAAACACCATATATTTT. Translating gives CASSLGEGPGNTIYF.

This chain links TRBV25-1 with TRBJ2-2; TRBD2 agrees at 8 bases. The germline gives CDR1 MGHDK, CDR2 SYGVNS. The CDR3 consists of 15 residues. J lost 3 bases, V lost 5 bases, and 5 bases had no gene match. CDR3 nucleotide sequence: TGTGCCAGCAGTCCCTTTAGCGGGGACACCGGGGAGCTGTTTTTT. Translation gives CASSPFSGDTGELFF.

The chain combines TRBV4-2 with TRBJ2-5; 7 nucleotides match TRBD2. The germline gives CDR1 LGHNA, CDR2 YNFKEQ. The CDR3 extends over 15 amino acids. V lost 0 bases and J lost 7; bases outside the gene matches: 8. CDR3 protein: CASSQDRGGGGTQYF. The CDR3 DNA reads TGTGCCAGCAGCCAAGATCGCGGGGGAGGAGGGACCCAGTACTTC.

This clone was found a few times. The V call is TRBV4-3, the J call TRBJ1-5; D is unresolved. V shed 10 bases and J shed 5 bases, with 18 bases lying between them. The germline V gene encodes CDR1 LGHNA and CDR2 YSLEER. The CDR3 extends over 14 amino acids. CDR3 residues: CATSGTPRDQPQHF. CDR3 DNA sequence: TGCGCCACCAGTGGCACCCCCCGTGATCAGCCCCAGCATTTT.

V gene TRBV19 combines with J gene TRBJ1-1; D perhaps matches TRBD1 (6 bases). The CDR3 has 16 residues. V lost 6 bases to trimming and J lost 0 bases, with 17 bases between them. Germline CDR1 reads LNHDA; CDR2 reads SQIVND (reference sequence). The DNA for the CDR3 is TGTGCCAGTAGGAAAGAGGACAGTCCCATGAACACTGAAGCTTTCTTT. The encoded protein is CASRKEDSPMNTEAFF.

The chain has TRBV28 and TRBJ2-1; 14 bases match TRBD2. Germline V CDR1 and CDR2: MDHEN, SYDVKM. Trimming removed 5 bases from V and 7 bases from J; junction bases left unmatched: 4. The CDR3 spans 15 residues. CDR3 nucleotide sequence: TGTGCCAGCAGTGCGAGACTAGCGGGGGGGAATGAGCAGTTCTTC. Its protein product is CASSARLAGGNEQFF.

The chain joins TRBV28 to TRBJ2-3, with D maybe TRBD1 (7 bases). Germline V gives CDR1 MDHEN, CDR2 SYDVKM. The CDR3 sequence is 15 residues long. V gave up 4 bases and J gave up 5 bases, with 16 bases separating them. The CDR3 protein is CASSSGGGAIDTQYF. CDR3 DNA sequence: TGTGCCAGCAGTTCAGGAGGGGGCGCGATAGATACGCAGTATTTT.

V is TRBV27 and J is TRBJ1-1; 10 nucleotides align to TRBD1. This CDR3 region has 14 residues. V was clipped by 3 bases and J by 6 bases; unmatched bases: 4. CDR1 and CDR2 from the germline V gene are MNHEY and SMNVEV (reference sequence). The CDR3: CASSFKGTGAEAFF. In DNA form, the CDR3 reads TGTGCCAGCAGTTTTAAAGGGACAGGGGCTGAAGCTTTCTTT.

V is TRBV9 and J is TRBJ2-5; TRBD2 matches at 10 bases. V lost 2 bases and J lost 5; bases outside the gene matches: 3. The CDR3 contains 14 residues. Germline V CDR1 and CDR2: SGDLS, YYNGEE. The CDR3 bases are TGTGCCAGCAGCGTGTCGACTAGCGGGGAGACCCAGTACTTC. Translating gives CASSVSTSGETQYF.

The chain couples TRBV28 to TRBJ1-3; 8 bases align to TRBD1. The CDR3 has 16 amino acids. Germline CDR1 MDHEN, CDR2 SYDVKM. Trimming at V came to 6 bases and at J to 4 bases, leaving 11 bases not matched to a gene. In nucleotides, the CDR3 is TGTGCCAGCAGCAACCTTTACAGGGGGAGCGGAAACACCATATATTTT. Protein sequence: CASSNLYRGSGNTIYF. The full variable domain, with the rest looked up from reference TRBV28 and TRBJ1-3, is DVKVTQSSRYLVKRTGEKVFLECVQDMDHENMFWYRQDPGLGLRLIYFSYDVKMKEKGDIPEGYSVSREKKERFSLILESASTNQTSMYLCASSNLYRGSGNTIYFGEGSWLTVV.

The CDR3 nucleotides are TGTGCCAGCAGTGCGCTAGCGGGCGATGAGCAGTTCTTC. It codes for CASSALAGDEQFF. The chain uses TRBV27 and TRBJ2-1; 8 nucleotides align to TRBD2. The CDR3 is 13 amino acids. The trim removed 5 bases at V and 8 bases at J, leaving 5 bases unmatched. CDR1 is MNHEY, CDR2 SMNVEV, per germline (reference sequence).

This chain connects TRBV11-2 to TRBJ2-5; 7 bases map to TRBD1. The CDR3 consists of 14 residues. CDR1 SGHAT and CDR2 FQNNGV come from the germline V gene. J gave up 2 bases and V 7 bases, and 7 bases lay outside the gene matches. The CDR3 is CASTTWGQQETQYF. As DNA, the CDR3 is TGTGCCAGCACAACGTGGGGACAGCAAGAGACCCAGTACTTC.

The genes are TRBV4-3 and TRBJ1-3, with D perhaps matching TRBD1 (5 bases). V was pared by 2 bases and J by 0 bases, with 11 bases between. The germline gives CDR1 LGHNA, CDR2 YSLEER. The CDR3 is made up of 16 amino acids. The CDR3 is CASSQSGGGSGNTIYF. CDR3 DNA sequence: TGCGCCAGCAGCCAATCCGGGGGGGGCTCTGGAAACACCATATATTTT.

This clone was recorded only once. J is TRBJ1-5 and V is TRBV28; unclear D gene. V was clipped by 6 bases and J by 2 bases, with 14 bases between them. The CDR3 runs 15 residues. Germline V CDR1 and CDR2: MDHEN, SYDVKM. The CDR3 loop is CASSPASRGNQPQHF. The CDR3, as DNA: TGTGCCAGCAGCCCTGCATCCCGGGGCAATCAGCCCCAGCATTTT. The full variable domain, with the rest looked up from reference TRBV28 and TRBJ1-5, is DVKVTQSSRYLVKRTGEKVFLECVQDMDHENMFWYRQDPGLGLRLIYFSYDVKMKEKGDIPEGYSVSREKKERFSLILESASTNQTSMYLCASSPASRGNQPQHFGDGTRLSIL.

The chain combines TRBV5-6 with TRBJ2-1; TRBD2 matches at 7 bases. J was trimmed by 4 bases and V by 0 bases; bases with no gene match: 7. This CDR3 is built from 16 residues. The germline V gene encodes CDR1 SGHDT and CDR2 YYEEEE. The CDR3 DNA is TGTGCCAGCAGCTTGGCCGGGCGGGGGATATACAATGAGCAGTTCTTC. This sequence encodes CASSLAGRGIYNEQFF.